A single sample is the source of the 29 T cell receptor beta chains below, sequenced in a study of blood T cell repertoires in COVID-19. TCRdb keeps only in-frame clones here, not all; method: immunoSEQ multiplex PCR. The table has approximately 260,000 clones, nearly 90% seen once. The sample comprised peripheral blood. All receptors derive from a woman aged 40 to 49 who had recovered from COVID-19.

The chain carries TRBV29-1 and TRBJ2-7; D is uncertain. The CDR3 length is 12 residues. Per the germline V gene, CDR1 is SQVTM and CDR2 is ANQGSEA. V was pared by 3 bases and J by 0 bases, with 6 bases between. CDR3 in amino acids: CSVDHGSYEQYF. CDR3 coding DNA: TGCAGCGTTGATCACGGCTCCTACGAGCAGTACTTC.

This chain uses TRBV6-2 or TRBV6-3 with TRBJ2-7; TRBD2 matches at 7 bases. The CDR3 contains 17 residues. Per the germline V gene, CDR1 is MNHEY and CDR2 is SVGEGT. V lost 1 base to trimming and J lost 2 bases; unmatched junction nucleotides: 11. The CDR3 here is CASSYYRDSGPAYEQYV. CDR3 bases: TGTGCCAGCAGTTACTACCGTGATAGCGGGCCAGCCTACGAGCAGTACGTC.

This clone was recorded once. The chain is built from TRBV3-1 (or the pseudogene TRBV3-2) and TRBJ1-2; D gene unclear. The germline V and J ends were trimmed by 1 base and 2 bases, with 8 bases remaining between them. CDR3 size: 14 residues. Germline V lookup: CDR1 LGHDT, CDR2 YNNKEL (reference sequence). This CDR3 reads CASSQGNTNYGYTF. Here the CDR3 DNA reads TGTGCCAGCAGCCAAGGAAACACCAACTATGGCTACACCTTC.

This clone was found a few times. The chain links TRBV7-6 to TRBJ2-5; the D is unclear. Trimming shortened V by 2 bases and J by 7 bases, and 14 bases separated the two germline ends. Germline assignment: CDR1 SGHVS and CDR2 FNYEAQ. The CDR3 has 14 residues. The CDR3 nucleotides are TGTGCCAGCAGCTTAAACAGTTATGGCAGGACCCAGTACTTC. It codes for CASSLNSYGRTQYF. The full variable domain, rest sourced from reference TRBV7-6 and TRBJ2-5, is GAGVSQSPRYKVTKRGQDVALRCDPISGHVSLYWYRQALGQGPEFLTYFNYEAQQDKSGLPNDRFSAERPEGSISTLTIQRTEQRDSAMYRCASSLNSYGRTQYFGPGTRLLVL.

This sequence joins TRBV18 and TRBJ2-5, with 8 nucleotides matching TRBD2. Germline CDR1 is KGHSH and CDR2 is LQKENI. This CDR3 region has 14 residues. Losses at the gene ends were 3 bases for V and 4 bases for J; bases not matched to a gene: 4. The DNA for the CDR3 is TGTGCCAGCTCACCGGGACTAGGAGGAGAGACCCAGTACTTC. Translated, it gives CASSPGLGGETQYF.

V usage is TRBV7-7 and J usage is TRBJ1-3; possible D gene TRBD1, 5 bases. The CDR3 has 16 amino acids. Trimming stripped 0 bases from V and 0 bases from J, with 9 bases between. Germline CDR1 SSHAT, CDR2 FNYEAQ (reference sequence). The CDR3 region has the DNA TGTGCCAGCAGCTTAGCAGGGGCTAACTCTGGAAACACCATATATTTT. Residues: CASSLAGANSGNTIYF.

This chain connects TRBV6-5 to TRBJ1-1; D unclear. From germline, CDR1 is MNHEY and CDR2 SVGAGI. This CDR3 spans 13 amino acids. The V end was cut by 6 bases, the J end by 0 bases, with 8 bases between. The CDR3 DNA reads TGTGCCAGCAGGACCACAGTGAACACTGAAGCTTTCTTT. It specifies CASRTTVNTEAFF.

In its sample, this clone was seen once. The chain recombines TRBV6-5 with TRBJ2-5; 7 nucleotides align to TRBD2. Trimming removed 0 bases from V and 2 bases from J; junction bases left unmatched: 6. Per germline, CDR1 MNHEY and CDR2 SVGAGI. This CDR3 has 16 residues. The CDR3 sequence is CASSYSLAGEQETQYF. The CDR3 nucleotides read TGTGCCAGCAGTTACTCTTTGGCGGGGGAACAAGAGACCCAGTACTTC.

As DNA, the CDR3 is TGTGCCAGCAGCCCAGCCATAGCGGGGGGGTCCTACAATGAGCAGTTCTTC. Protein product: CASSPAIAGGSYNEQFF. The genes are TRBV7-9 and TRBJ2-1; 11 bases agree with TRBD2. The CDR3 spans 17 residues. Per germline, CDR1 SEHNR and CDR2 FQNEAQ (reference sequence). V shed 5 bases, J shed 1 base, and the junction held 7 bases outside the gene matches.

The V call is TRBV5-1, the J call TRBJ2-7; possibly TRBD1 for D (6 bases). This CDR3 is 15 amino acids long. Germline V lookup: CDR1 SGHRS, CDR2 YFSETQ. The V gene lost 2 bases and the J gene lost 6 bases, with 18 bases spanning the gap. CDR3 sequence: CASSFAGTSNGEQYF. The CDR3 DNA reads TGCGCCAGCAGCTTCGCAGGGACATCTAACGGCGAGCAGTACTTC.

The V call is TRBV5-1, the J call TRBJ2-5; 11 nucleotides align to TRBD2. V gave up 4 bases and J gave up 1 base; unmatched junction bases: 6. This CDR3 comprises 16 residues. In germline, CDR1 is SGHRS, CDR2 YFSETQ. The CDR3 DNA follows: TGCGCCAGCAGCCCCGTAGCGGGGGGGCGCCAAGAGACCCAGTACTTC. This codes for CASSPVAGGRQETQYF.

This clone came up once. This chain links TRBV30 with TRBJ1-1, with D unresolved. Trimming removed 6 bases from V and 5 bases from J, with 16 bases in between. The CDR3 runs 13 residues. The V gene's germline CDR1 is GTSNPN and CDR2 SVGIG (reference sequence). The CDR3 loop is CACWGGRRTEAFF. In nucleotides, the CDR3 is TGTGCCTGCTGGGGTGGGAGGAGGACTGAAGCTTTCTTT.

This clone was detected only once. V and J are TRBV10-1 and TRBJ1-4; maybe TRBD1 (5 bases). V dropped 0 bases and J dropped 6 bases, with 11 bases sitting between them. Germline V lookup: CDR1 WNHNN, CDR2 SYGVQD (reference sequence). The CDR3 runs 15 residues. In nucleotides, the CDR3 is TGCGCCAGCAGTGAGTCCCAAAAGGGGCATGAAAAACTGTTTTTT. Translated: CASSESQKGHEKLFF.

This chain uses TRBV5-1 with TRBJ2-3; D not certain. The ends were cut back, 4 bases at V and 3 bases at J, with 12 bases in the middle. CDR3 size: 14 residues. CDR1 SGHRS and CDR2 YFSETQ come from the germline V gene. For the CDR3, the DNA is TGCGCCAGCAGCCACCCCACCGGGACAGATACGCAGTATTTT. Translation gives CASSHPTGTDTQYF.

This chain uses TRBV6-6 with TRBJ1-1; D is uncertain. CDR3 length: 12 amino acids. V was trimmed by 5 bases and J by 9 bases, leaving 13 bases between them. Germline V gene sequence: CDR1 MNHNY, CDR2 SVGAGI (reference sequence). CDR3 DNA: TGTGCCAGCAGTGTTTGGAGGGAGAAAGCTTTCTTT. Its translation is CASSVWREKAFF.

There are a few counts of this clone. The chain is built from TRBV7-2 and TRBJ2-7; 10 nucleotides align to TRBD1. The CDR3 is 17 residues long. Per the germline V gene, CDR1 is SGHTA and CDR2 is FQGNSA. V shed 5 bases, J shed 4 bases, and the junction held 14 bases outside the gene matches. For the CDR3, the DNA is TGTGCCAGCAGCCCCCGGGTGGCGGGACAGGGGATTTACGAGCAGTACTTC. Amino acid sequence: CASSPRVAGQGIYEQYF.

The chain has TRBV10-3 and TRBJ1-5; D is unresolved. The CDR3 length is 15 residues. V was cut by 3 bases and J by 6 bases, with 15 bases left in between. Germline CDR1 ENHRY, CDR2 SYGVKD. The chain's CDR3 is CAISELHQIPQPQHF. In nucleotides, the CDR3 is TGTGCCATCAGTGAATTGCATCAGATTCCTCAGCCCCAGCATTTT.

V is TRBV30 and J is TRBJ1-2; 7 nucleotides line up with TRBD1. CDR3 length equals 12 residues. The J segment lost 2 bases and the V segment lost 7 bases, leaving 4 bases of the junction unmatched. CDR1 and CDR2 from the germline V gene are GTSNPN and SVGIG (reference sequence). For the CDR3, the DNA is TGTGCCTCAACGACAGGGAACTATGGCTACACCTTC. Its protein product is CASTTGNYGYTF.

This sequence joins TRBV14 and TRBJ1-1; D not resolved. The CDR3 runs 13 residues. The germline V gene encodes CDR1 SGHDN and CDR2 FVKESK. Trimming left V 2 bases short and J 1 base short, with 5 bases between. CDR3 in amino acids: CASSQFRNTEAFF. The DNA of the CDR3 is TGTGCCAGCAGCCAATTCCGGAACACTGAAGCTTTCTTT.

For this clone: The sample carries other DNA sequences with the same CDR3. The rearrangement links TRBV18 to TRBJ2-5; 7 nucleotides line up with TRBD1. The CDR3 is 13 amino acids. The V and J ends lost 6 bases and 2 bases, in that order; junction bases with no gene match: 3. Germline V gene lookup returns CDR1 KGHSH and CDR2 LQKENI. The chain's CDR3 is CASSPGQQETQYF. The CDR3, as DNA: TGTGCCAGCTCGCCGGGACAGCAAGAGACCCAGTACTTC.

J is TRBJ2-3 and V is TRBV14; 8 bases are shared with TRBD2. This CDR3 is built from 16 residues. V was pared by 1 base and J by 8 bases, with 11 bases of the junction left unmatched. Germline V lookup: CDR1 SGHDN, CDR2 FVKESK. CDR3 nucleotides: TGTGCCAGCAGCCAAGTTACCAGCGGGAGACTCGTTACGCAGTATTTT. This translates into CASSQVTSGRLVTQYF.

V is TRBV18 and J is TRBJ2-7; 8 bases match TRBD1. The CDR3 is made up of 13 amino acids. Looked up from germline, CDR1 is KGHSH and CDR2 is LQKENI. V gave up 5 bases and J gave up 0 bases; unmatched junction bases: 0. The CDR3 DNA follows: TGTGCCAGCTCAACAGGGGGCTCCTACGAGCAGTACGTC. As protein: CASSTGGSYEQYV.

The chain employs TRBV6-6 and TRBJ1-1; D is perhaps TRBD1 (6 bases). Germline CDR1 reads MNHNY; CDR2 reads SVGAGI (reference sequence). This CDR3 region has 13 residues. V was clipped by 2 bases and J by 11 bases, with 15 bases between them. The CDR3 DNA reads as TGTGCCAGCAGTTACGACACAGGGCTCTGGGCTTTCTTT. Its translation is CASSYDTGLWAFF.

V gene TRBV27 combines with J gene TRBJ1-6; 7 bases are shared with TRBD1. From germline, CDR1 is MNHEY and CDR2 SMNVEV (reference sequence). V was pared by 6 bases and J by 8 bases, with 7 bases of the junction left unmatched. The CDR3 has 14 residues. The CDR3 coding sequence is TGTGCCAGCAGCCCGACAGGGAGAGATTCACCCCTCCACTTT. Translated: CASSPTGRDSPLHF.

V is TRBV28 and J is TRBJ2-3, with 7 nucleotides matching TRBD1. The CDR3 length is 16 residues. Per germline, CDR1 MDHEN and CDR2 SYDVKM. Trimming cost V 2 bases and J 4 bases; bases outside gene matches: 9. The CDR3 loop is CASSLPQGIIADTQYF. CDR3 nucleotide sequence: TGTGCCAGCAGTTTACCACAGGGGATAATTGCAGATACGCAGTATTTT.

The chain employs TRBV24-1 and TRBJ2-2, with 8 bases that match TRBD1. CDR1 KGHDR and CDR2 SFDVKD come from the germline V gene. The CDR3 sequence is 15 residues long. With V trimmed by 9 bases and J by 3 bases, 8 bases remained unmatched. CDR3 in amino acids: CATRADRADTGELFF. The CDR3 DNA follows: TGTGCCACCCGAGCGGACAGGGCGGACACCGGGGAGCTGTTTTTT.

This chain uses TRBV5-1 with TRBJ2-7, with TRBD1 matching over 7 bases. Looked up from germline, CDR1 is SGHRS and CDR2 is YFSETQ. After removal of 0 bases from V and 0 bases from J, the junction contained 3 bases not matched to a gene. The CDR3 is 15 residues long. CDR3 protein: CASSLAGTASYEQYF. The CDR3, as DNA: TGCGCCAGCAGCTTGGCAGGGACAGCCTCCTACGAGCAGTACTTC.

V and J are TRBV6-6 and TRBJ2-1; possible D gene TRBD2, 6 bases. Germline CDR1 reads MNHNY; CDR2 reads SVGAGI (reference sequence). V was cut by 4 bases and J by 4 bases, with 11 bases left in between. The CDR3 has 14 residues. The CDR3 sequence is CASSLGGTYNEQFF. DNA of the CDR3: TGTGCCAGCAGTTTAGGCGGGACTTACAATGAGCAGTTCTTC.

CDR3 in amino acids: CASAKTGGGIYEQYF. The DNA for the CDR3 is TGTGCCAGCGCAAAGACAGGGGGCGGTATCTACGAGCAGTACTTC. The genes are TRBV9 and TRBJ2-7, with 10 bases lining up with TRBD1. J gave up 3 bases and V 7 bases, and 10 bases lay outside the gene matches. This CDR3 has 15 amino acids. The germline V gene encodes CDR1 SGDLS and CDR2 YYNGEE.